Shown below are 16 T cell receptor beta chains from a single sample sequenced in a study of shared T cell receptors in the human thymus. Produced via immunoSEQ multiplex PCR; TCRdb's table is partial and in-frame only. The profile shows some 660,000 clones, over 75% of them singletons. These same records also appear under a second study, on human thymus T cells.

The sample comprised thymocytes. Receptors originate from a boy younger than two with a congenital heart defect.

DNA for the CDR3: TGTGCCTGGAGCGATACTGGGACAGTCCGACCTTATGGCAATCAGCCCCAGCATTTT. Its translation: CAWSDTGTVRPYGNQPQHF. V is TRBV30 and J is TRBJ1-5; 7 bases match TRBD1. Germline V gives CDR1 GTSNPN, CDR2 SVGIG (reference sequence). With V trimmed by 3 bases and J by 2 bases, 19 bases remained unmatched. CDR3 length equals 19 residues.

The chain recombines TRBV15 with TRBJ1-1; the D gene is possibly TRBD1 (5 bases). This CDR3 region has 14 residues. From germline, CDR1 is LNHNV and CDR2 YYDKDF (reference sequence). V was trimmed by 2 bases and J by 5 bases, leaving 12 bases between them. Here the CDR3 reads CATSRLNGGTEAFF. The DNA for the CDR3 is TGTGCCACCAGCAGATTAAACGGGGGGACTGAAGCTTTCTTT.

This chain uses TRBV5-6 with TRBJ1-1; 7 nucleotides agree with TRBD1. The CDR3 has 14 amino acids. V shed 1 base and J 5 bases; nucleotides not matched to a gene: 5. In germline, CDR1 is SGHDT, CDR2 YYEEEE. The CDR3 coding sequence is TGTGCCAGCAGCTTGATCGACAGGGTAACTGAAGCTTTCTTT. This encodes CASSLIDRVTEAFF.

The chain is built from TRBV4-1 and TRBJ1-1; TRBD1 matches 8 bases. The CDR3 is 16 amino acids. The germline CDR1 and CDR2 sequences are MGHRA and YSYEKL. The trim removed 1 base at V and 1 base at J, leaving 5 bases unmatched. Here the CDR3 DNA reads TGCGCCAGCAGCCAAGGGGGGCAGGGGGCGAACACTGAAGCTTTCTTT. Protein sequence: CASSQGGQGANTEAFF.

The chain recombines TRBV6-5 with TRBJ2-5, with D maybe TRBD1 (6 bases). Germline V CDR1 and CDR2: MNHEY, SVGAGI. This CDR3 is built from 15 residues. V was pared by 4 bases and J by 1 base, with 13 bases between. CDR3 coding DNA: TGTGCCAGCAGTTCCCAGGGGATACGCCAAGAGACCCAGTACTTC. As protein: CASSSQGIRQETQYF.

This chain uses TRBV5-6 with TRBJ1-1; the D is unclear. This CDR3 contains 14 residues. V was clipped by 0 bases and J by 1 base, with 7 bases between them. The germline CDR1 and CDR2 sequences are SGHDT and YYEEEE. CDR3 sequence reads: CASSLAVWNTEAFF. CDR3 coding DNA: TGTGCCAGCAGCTTGGCCGTGTGGAACACTGAAGCTTTCTTT.

V gene TRBV7-2 combines with J gene TRBJ2-2, with 12 bases that match TRBD2. There are 17 residues in the CDR3. Germline values: CDR1 SGHTA, CDR2 FQGNSA. V trimming: 1 base; J trimming: 5 bases; junction bases outside the gene matches: 5. The CDR3 bases are TGTGCCAGCAGCTTAGAACTAGCGGGAGGAGAGACCGGGGAGCTGTTTTTT. As protein: CASSLELAGGETGELFF. Full variable domain (rest looked up from reference TRBV7-2 and TRBJ2-2): GAGVSQSPSNKVTEKGKDVELRCDPISGHTALYWYRQSLGQGLEFLIYFQGNSAPDKSGLPSDRFSAERTGGSVSTLTIQRTQQEDSAVYLCASSLELAGGETGELFFGEGSRLTVL.

The genes are TRBV4-1 and TRBJ1-4; no definite D call. Trimming shortened V by 0 bases and J by 5 bases, and 7 bases separated the two germline ends. The CDR3 consists of 14 residues. Germline CDR1 is MGHRA and CDR2 is YSYEKL. The CDR3 reads CASSQDSGNEKLFF. The CDR3 bases are TGCGCCAGCAGCCAAGACAGCGGGAATGAAAAACTGTTTTTT.

The V call is TRBV6-5, the J call TRBJ1-2, with TRBD1 matching 12 bases. The CDR3 loop spans 15 amino acids. The junction had 9 bases not matched to a gene; V was cut back by 6 bases and J by 7 bases. CDR1 and CDR2 (germline): MNHEY, SVGAGI. The CDR3 loop is CASRNRDRGRIGYTF. In DNA form, the CDR3 reads TGTGCCAGCAGAAACCGGGACAGGGGGCGAATTGGCTACACCTTC.

The chain links TRBV5-1 to TRBJ2-1; 7 positions match TRBD2. Trimming removed 1 base from V and 4 bases from J; junction bases left unmatched: 2. The CDR3 is made up of 14 amino acids. From germline, CDR1 is SGHRS and CDR2 YFSETQ. The CDR3 DNA sequence: TGCGCCAGCAGCTTGACTAGCGCGTACAATGAGCAGTTCTTC. Encoded protein: CASSLTSAYNEQFF.

The chain is built from TRBV4-1 and TRBJ2-1; D may be TRBD2 (5 bases). Germline loops: CDR1 MGHRA, CDR2 YSYEKL. Trimming pared 4 bases from V and 4 bases from J, leaving 11 bases between. The CDR3 runs to 14 residues. In nucleotides, the CDR3 is TGCGCCAGCAGCCTCCAGACTAAGTACAATGAGCAGTTCTTC. This gives the protein CASSLQTKYNEQFF.

This chain links TRBV27 with TRBJ2-2, with 9 bases fitting TRBD1. V was clipped by 3 bases and J by 2 bases; unmatched bases: 16. CDR1 and CDR2 from the germline V gene are MNHEY and SMNVEV (reference sequence). This CDR3 has 20 amino acids. The CDR3 protein is CASSLGAWGQGRPNTGELFF. The CDR3 DNA is TGTGCCAGCAGTTTGGGAGCTTGGGGACAGGGAAGACCTAACACCGGGGAGCTGTTTTTT.

J is TRBJ1-5 and V is TRBV2; TRBD1 matches 12 bases. CDR1 is SNHLY and CDR2 is FYNNEI in the germline V gene. The CDR3 has 16 amino acids. J gave up 9 bases and V 6 bases, and 12 bases lay outside the gene matches. The CDR3 nucleotides are TGTGCCAGCAGCCCGGGACAGGGGGCCCTTGGAGGGCCCCAGCATTTT. This gives the protein CASSPGQGALGGPQHF.

The sample holds a few counts of this clone. CDR3 region: CASSPDWTGGSYGYTF. The CDR3 DNA follows: TGTGCCAGCAGTCCGGACTGGACAGGGGGCAGCTATGGCTACACCTTC. The chain carries TRBV27 and TRBJ1-2; 11 bases are a match to TRBD1. The germline V gene encodes CDR1 MNHEY and CDR2 SMNVEV (reference sequence). V was clipped by 5 bases and J by 4 bases; unmatched bases: 9. The CDR3 contains 16 residues.

The gene calls are TRBV4-3 and TRBJ2-3; 14 nucleotides agree with TRBD2. Per germline, CDR1 LGHNA and CDR2 YSLEER. The trim removed 2 bases at V and 2 bases at J, leaving 6 bases unmatched. The CDR3 sequence is 18 residues long. The CDR3: CASSQQTSGREITDTQYF. DNA of the CDR3: TGCGCCAGCAGCCAACAGACTAGCGGGAGGGAAATCACAGATACGCAGTATTTT.

The gene calls are TRBV7-9 and TRBJ1-5; 7 bases are a match to TRBD1. CDR3 length: 14 amino acids. The trim removed 5 bases at V and 3 bases at J, leaving 4 bases unmatched. The germline CDR1 and CDR2 sequences are SEHNR and FQNEAQ (reference sequence). CDR3 in DNA: TGTGCCAGCAGCCCTGGGACAGACAATCAGCCCCAGCATTTT. Translating gives CASSPGTDNQPQHF.